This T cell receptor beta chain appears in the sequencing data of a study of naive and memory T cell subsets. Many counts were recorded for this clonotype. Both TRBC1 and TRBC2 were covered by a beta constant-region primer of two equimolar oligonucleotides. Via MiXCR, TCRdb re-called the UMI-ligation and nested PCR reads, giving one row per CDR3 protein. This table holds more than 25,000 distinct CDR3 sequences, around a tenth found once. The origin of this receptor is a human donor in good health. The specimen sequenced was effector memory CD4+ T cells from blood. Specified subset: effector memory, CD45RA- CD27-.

The CDR3 DNA reads TGCAGTGCTAGCAATGGGGGCGGGACCAATGAGCAGTTCTTC. Translated: CSASNGGGTNEQFF. The chain carries TRBV20-1 and TRBJ2-1; D is tentatively TRBD1 or TRBD2 (6 bases each). V shed 3 bases and J shed 6 bases, with 15 bases lying between them. Germline V gene data show CDR1 as DFQATT and CDR2 as SNEGSKA (reference sequence). The CDR3 covers 14 residues.